This T cell receptor (beta chain) was sequenced during a study of cytomegalovirus exposure and HLA in healthy donors (dated by TCRdb to 2015 to 2018). Study-wide context: A later analysis indicated that the roughly 120 validation repertoires were generated on the platform also employed for the approximately 690 repertoires of the first cohort. To predict cytomegalovirus infection status, the study combined high-throughput TCR immunosequencing, statistical association of individual TCRs with disease status, and machine learning. A separate validation cohort of roughly 130 different subjects was used in addition to the 666-subject first cohort. The study aimed to test whether signatures of past pathogen exposure could be identified by cataloging public T cell receptors.

The library was prepared using the immunoSEQ multiplex PCR assay. The paper's data handling went like this. To diagnose cytomegalovirus status from the catalog of TCR beta chain sequences, a statistical classification framework was built. The table comes from immuneACCESS by way of TCRdb, which keeps in-frame sequences with V and J called. Part of the clones is missing from these tables; in studies checked, under half for an unresolved V gene and the rest for unknown reasons. V, J and clone size are those of that table, while D and trimming were read from the DNA. Here the sample has 150,000 to 200,000 clones; about 89% occur a single time. The ten largest clones capture roughly 3% of the sample. CDR1 MNHEY and CDR2 SVGAGI were looked up in the germline V gene. The germline ends are 16 bases apart after V is trimmed by 5 bases and J by 3 bases. Its CDR3 holds 15 amino acids, cysteine through phenylalanine. Of the read, only the CDR3 DNA is kept; its 45 bases are in frame from base 1.

About this clone: Its target antigen remains unknown. No base quality values were provided; no much bigger clone lies one nucleotide off.

General findings and caveats noted by the study authors: The validation cohort had no HLA typing available for a later analysis, so co-occurrence within that cohort was assessed over all 120 repertoires. It was suggested by the authors that the approach could potentially be generalized to other disease states and immunological phenotypes. In both the original and validation cohorts, the classifier was reported to diagnose cytomegalovirus status with high specificity and sensitivity. In a later analysis, TCRs clustered in the first cohort were found to also tend to co-occur in the roughly 120 validation repertoires, with 94% of cluster scores above 0. The study listed 150 to 200 TCR beta chains as associated with cytomegalovirus. A few of the identified cytomegalovirus-associated TCR beta chains were confirmed in vitro to be specific for cytomegalovirus antigens. While some public TCRs were present in many individuals, most TCR sequences turned up only very rarely across donors.

Separate from the approximately 670-subject first cohort, the validation cohort of 95 to 150 subjects was the group to which the donors belonged. The clonotype comes from a man aged 18 to 29 in good health and CMV-seropositive. Recombination joined TRBV6-5 with TRBJ1-1, and the D gene may be TRBD1, 5 bases matching. Sequencing input: PBMCs. The sequenced DNA: TGTGCCAGCAGTCAGGGCGCAACAGAGGACACTGAAGCTTTCTTT. It codes for CASSQGATEDTEAFF.